Listed here are 26 T cell receptor beta chains from one sample, sequenced in a study of blood T cell repertoires in COVID-19. Profiling relied on immunoSEQ multiplex PCR, and the TCRdb table lists in-frame clones only, not all of them. The repertoire consists of roughly 500,000 clones, with approximately 90% occurring once and the leading ten covering 7% to 10%. The sequencing input was PBMCs or T cells enriched from blood (not recorded which). These receptors originate from a woman aged 55-69 years who had recovered from COVID-19.

The V call is TRBV2, the J call TRBJ1-2, with D possibly matching TRBD1 (6 bases). Trimming removed 3 bases from V and 4 bases from J, with 15 bases in between. CDR3 length: 15 residues. Germline loops: CDR1 SNHLY, CDR2 FYNNEI. The CDR3 bases are TGTGCCAGCAGTGAGACAGCCCAGGGGCTCTATGGCTACACCTTC. Amino acids: CASSETAQGLYGYTF.

A remark on this clone: At the DNA level, this CDR3 is encoded by other sequences in the same sample as well. The chain links TRBV5-1 to TRBJ2-2; tentatively, D is TRBD1 (5 bases). Germline V CDR1 and CDR2: SGHRS, YFSETQ. This CDR3 has 13 amino acids. Trimming stripped 4 bases from V and 4 bases from J, with 8 bases between. The CDR3 is CASSPQGTGELFF. CDR3 in DNA: TGCGCCAGCAGCCCCCAGGGCACCGGGGAGCTGTTTTTT.

The V call is TRBV6-5, the J call TRBJ1-1, with D unresolved. V lost 0 bases, J lost 1 base, and 6 bases lay in between. This CDR3 is built from 14 residues. Germline values: CDR1 MNHEY, CDR2 SVGAGI. The CDR3 loop reads CASSYSEANTEAFF. CDR3 bases: TGTGCCAGCAGTTACTCGGAGGCGAACACTGAAGCTTTCTTT.

This clone was recorded once. The gene calls are TRBV2 and TRBJ1-1; possible D gene TRBD1, 5 bases. Trimming pared 7 bases from V and 3 bases from J, leaving 9 bases between. The CDR3 has 12 amino acids. Germline lookup yields CDR1 SNHLY and CDR2 FYNNEI. The chain's CDR3 is CASMKGYTEAFF. CDR3 nucleotides: TGTGCCAGCATGAAGGGGTACACTGAAGCTTTCTTT.

V gene TRBV6-5 combines with J gene TRBJ2-5; TRBD1 matches at 8 bases. CDR3 length: 14 residues. Germline CDR1 reads MNHEY; CDR2 reads SVGAGI. V lost 7 bases, J lost 1 base, and 5 bases stayed unmatched. CDR3 in DNA: TGTGCCAGCACTCAGACAGGGGCCCAAGAGACCCAGTACTTC. Its translation: CASTQTGAQETQYF.

This clone was seen once. J is TRBJ2-5 and V is TRBV7-7; 10 positions agree with TRBD1. V was pared by 1 base and J by 0 bases, with 11 bases of the junction left unmatched. This CDR3 has 19 amino acids. Germline CDR1 and CDR2: SSHAT and FNYEAQ (reference sequence). The chain's CDR3 is CASSLGKEGQGRDQETQYF. As DNA, the CDR3 is TGTGCCAGCAGCTTAGGGAAAGAGGGACAGGGGAGAGACCAAGAGACCCAGTACTTC.

V gene TRBV24-1 combines with J gene TRBJ2-5, with 8 bases lining up with TRBD2. The CDR3 is 17 residues long. Germline CDR1 reads KGHDR; CDR2 reads SFDVKD. With 7 bases clipped from V and 2 bases from J, the junction kept 14 bases outside the gene matches. The CDR3 loop is CATSGHSAGGPQETQYF. CDR3 DNA: TGTGCCACCAGCGGACATTCGGCGGGGGGCCCTCAAGAGACCCAGTACTTC.

The chain joins TRBV10-3 to TRBJ1-4; no definite D call. Trimming stripped 3 bases from V and 5 bases from J, with 10 bases between. CDR3 length: 14 residues. The germline CDR1 and CDR2 sequences are ENHRY and SYGVKD. CDR3 sequence reads: CAISDPRGNEKLFF. The CDR3 nucleotides are TGTGCCATCAGTGACCCCCGAGGGAATGAAAAACTGTTTTTT.

This CDR3 is CASHRGKETQYF. DNA for the CDR3: TGCGCCAGCCACCGGGGGAAAGAGACCCAGTACTTC. This chain joins TRBV5-1 and TRBJ2-5, with D possibly matching TRBD2 (6 bases). The CDR3 loop spans 12 amino acids. Germline CDR1 reads SGHRS; CDR2 reads YFSETQ. Trimming pared 7 bases from V and 3 bases from J, leaving 10 bases between.

This chain links TRBV7-2 with TRBJ1-2, with D uncertain. The germline gives CDR1 SGHTA, CDR2 FQGNSA. Trimming left V 0 bases short and J 8 bases short, with 13 bases between. CDR3 length: 14 amino acids. The CDR3 sequence is CASSLADGYGGYTF. DNA for the CDR3: TGTGCCAGCAGCTTAGCCGATGGATACGGGGGCTACACCTTC.

This clone was recorded only once. The chain has TRBV3-1 (or the pseudogene TRBV3-2) and TRBJ2-1, with TRBD2 identical over 10 bases. This CDR3 is 15 amino acids long. CDR1 is LGHDT, CDR2 YNNKEL, per germline (reference sequence). The ends lost 1 base at V and 9 bases at J; junction bases unmatched: 6. Here the CDR3 reads CASSQGRAGGAEQFF. CDR3 DNA: TGTGCCAGCAGCCAAGGGCGAGCGGGGGGGGCTGAGCAGTTCTTC.

The chain recombines TRBV30 with TRBJ1-2; D not certain. The V gene lost 3 bases and the J gene lost 6 bases, with 11 bases spanning the gap. The CDR3 totals 12 residues. Germline CDR1 is GTSNPN and CDR2 is SVGIG (reference sequence). The chain's CDR3 is CAWSPDTNGYTF. For the CDR3, the DNA is TGTGCCTGGAGCCCCGACACGAATGGCTACACCTTC.

This rearrangement joins TRBV3-1 (or the pseudogene TRBV3-2) to TRBJ1-1, with 7 bases identical to TRBD1. The CDR3 is made up of 16 amino acids. V was pared by 11 bases and J by 2 bases, with 17 bases of the junction left unmatched. The germline V gene has CDR1 LGHDT and CDR2 YNNKEL (reference sequence). As DNA, the CDR3 is TGTGCCTCTACCAGAAGACAGGGCCTTACTAACACTGAAGCTTTCTTT. It is translated as CASTRRQGLTNTEAFF.

This chain joins TRBV10-3 and TRBJ2-2, with 8 nucleotides matching TRBD2. This CDR3 is 15 amino acids long. V shed 10 bases, J shed 2 bases, and the junction held 9 bases outside the gene matches. From germline, CDR1 is ENHRY and CDR2 SYGVKD. CDR3 DNA sequence: TGTGCCACCGGGGGGGGGACCCGAAACACCGGGGAGCTGTTTTTT. Its protein product is CATGGGTRNTGELFF.

The chain carries TRBV13 and TRBJ1-1, with 8 nucleotides matching TRBD1. CDR3 length: 13 residues. J was trimmed by 6 bases and V by 4 bases; bases with no gene match: 4. Per the germline V gene, CDR1 is PRHDT and CDR2 is FYEKMQ (reference sequence). The CDR3 DNA sequence: TGTGCCAGCAGCTCCGGACAGGGCCCTGAAGCTTTCTTT. Protein product: CASSSGQGPEAFF. The whole variable domain, remainder taken from reference TRBV13 and TRBJ1-1, is AAGVIQSPRHLIKEKRETATLKCYPIPRHDTVYWYQQGPGQDPQFLISFYEKMQSDKGSIPDRFSAQQFSDYHSELNMSSLELGDSALYFCASSSGQGPEAFFGQGTRLTVV.

This chain connects TRBV5-1 to TRBJ1-5; D is perhaps TRBD1 (5 bases). V was pared by 4 bases and J by 0 bases, with 11 bases between. This CDR3 has 15 amino acids. Germline lookup yields CDR1 SGHRS and CDR2 YFSETQ. The CDR3 loop is CASSPWGGSNQPQHF. As DNA, the CDR3 is TGCGCCAGCAGCCCGTGGGGGGGTAGCAATCAGCCCCAGCATTTT. The full variable domain, completed using reference TRBV5-1 and TRBJ1-5, is KAGVTQTPRYLIKTRGQQVTLSCSPISGHRSVSWYQQTPGQGLQFLFEYFSETQRNKGNFPGRFSGRQFSNSRSEMNVSTLELGDSALYLCASSPWGGSNQPQHFGDGTRLSIL.

The V and J genes are TRBV27 and TRBJ2-7; 9 bases agree with TRBD1. The CDR3 has 15 residues. V was pared by 6 bases and J by 3 bases, with 9 bases of the junction left unmatched. Germline V gene data show CDR1 as MNHEY and CDR2 as SMNVEV (reference sequence). CDR3 in DNA: TGTGCCAGCAGGCAACAGGGGGCCTCTGGCTACGAGCAGTACTTC. The encoded protein is CASRQQGASGYEQYF.

V and J are TRBV10-3 and TRBJ1-4; possible D gene TRBD1, 6 bases. The CDR3 is made up of 14 amino acids. The ends were cut back, 2 bases at V and 8 bases at J, with 12 bases in the middle. Germline V lookup: CDR1 ENHRY, CDR2 SYGVKD. CDR3 sequence (DNA): TGTGCCATCAGTGAGATGGGGGGGGGCGAAAAACTGTTTTTT. This translates into CAISEMGGGEKLFF.

The chain combines TRBV5-4 with TRBJ2-3; D is perhaps TRBD2 (5 bases). The V end was cut by 4 bases, the J end by 3 bases, with 18 bases between. Looked up from germline, CDR1 is SGHNT and CDR2 is YYREEE (reference sequence). The CDR3 spans 16 residues. The CDR3 DNA reads as TGTGCCAGCAGCCGTGGTGGTAGCGATGAAACAGATACGCAGTATTTT. Its translation is CASSRGGSDETDTQYF.

The V gene is TRBV27, the J gene TRBJ2-3, with 8 bases lining up with TRBD2. The germline V gene has CDR1 MNHEY and CDR2 SMNVEV (reference sequence). V shed 9 bases, J shed 4 bases, and the junction held 12 bases outside the gene matches. CDR3 length: 15 amino acids. The CDR3 here is CASSSPGGAPDTQYF. The CDR3 nucleotides read TGTGCCAGTTCCTCACCGGGGGGGGCGCCAGATACGCAGTATTTT.

This clone was counted a few times. CDR3 in amino acids: CASSLGFGRGGDTQYF. The CDR3 bases are TGTGCCAGCAGCTTGGGTTTTGGGCGGGGAGGAGATACGCAGTATTTT. This chain connects TRBV11-2 to TRBJ2-3, with a possible D match to TRBD2 (6 bases). Between the trimmed V and J ends, which lost 3 bases and 5 bases, there was a span of 18 bases. This CDR3 has 16 amino acids. Per the germline V gene, CDR1 is SGHAT and CDR2 is FQNNGV.

The chain joins TRBV14 to TRBJ1-1; D gene uncertain. The ends were cut back, 0 bases at V and 1 base at J, with 6 bases in the middle. CDR1 is SGHDN, CDR2 FVKESK, per germline. The CDR3 has 14 amino acids. The CDR3 DNA reads as TGTGCCAGCAGCCAAGATTCGCGGAACACTGAAGCTTTCTTT. Translating it yields CASSQDSRNTEAFF.

A note on this clone: Because the CDR3's place on the DNA is in doubt, the DNA is left out and the CDR3 is given as listed by TCRdb. The chain uses TRBV21-1 and TRBJ2-5; the table calls TRBD2, which could not be checked here. TRBV21-1 is a known pseudogene. Termini included, the CDR3 measures 17 amino acids. The CDR3: CASSKVGSGAVNETQYF.

The chain employs TRBV11-2 and TRBJ1-2, with 7 bases fitting TRBD1. Germline lookup yields CDR1 SGHAT and CDR2 FQNNGV. The V gene end was trimmed by 1 base and the J gene end by 4 bases; junction bases not matched to a gene: 3. The CDR3 has 14 residues. The CDR3: CASSLASGGYGYTF. CDR3 DNA sequence: TGTGCCAGCAGCTTAGCCTCAGGGGGCTATGGCTACACCTTC.

Worth noting for this clone: This same CDR3 is encoded by further DNA sequences in the sample. The chain recombines TRBV18 with TRBJ1-2, with D possibly TRBD1 on 5 matching bases. CDR3 size: 12 residues. V lost 5 bases, J lost 5 bases, and 9 bases lay in between. Germline V gene sequence: CDR1 KGHSH, CDR2 LQKENI. In DNA form, the CDR3 reads TGTGCCAGCTCATTGCAGGGTTATGGCTACACCTTC. The encoded protein is CASSLQGYGYTF.

This chain uses TRBV18 with TRBJ1-2, with 7 bases lining up with TRBD1. This CDR3 contains 13 residues. The germline gives CDR1 KGHSH, CDR2 LQKENI. J lost 6 bases, V lost 2 bases, and 3 bases had no gene match. As DNA, the CDR3 is TGTGCCAGCTCACCAGACGGGACAGATGGCTACACCTTC. This encodes CASSPDGTDGYTF.